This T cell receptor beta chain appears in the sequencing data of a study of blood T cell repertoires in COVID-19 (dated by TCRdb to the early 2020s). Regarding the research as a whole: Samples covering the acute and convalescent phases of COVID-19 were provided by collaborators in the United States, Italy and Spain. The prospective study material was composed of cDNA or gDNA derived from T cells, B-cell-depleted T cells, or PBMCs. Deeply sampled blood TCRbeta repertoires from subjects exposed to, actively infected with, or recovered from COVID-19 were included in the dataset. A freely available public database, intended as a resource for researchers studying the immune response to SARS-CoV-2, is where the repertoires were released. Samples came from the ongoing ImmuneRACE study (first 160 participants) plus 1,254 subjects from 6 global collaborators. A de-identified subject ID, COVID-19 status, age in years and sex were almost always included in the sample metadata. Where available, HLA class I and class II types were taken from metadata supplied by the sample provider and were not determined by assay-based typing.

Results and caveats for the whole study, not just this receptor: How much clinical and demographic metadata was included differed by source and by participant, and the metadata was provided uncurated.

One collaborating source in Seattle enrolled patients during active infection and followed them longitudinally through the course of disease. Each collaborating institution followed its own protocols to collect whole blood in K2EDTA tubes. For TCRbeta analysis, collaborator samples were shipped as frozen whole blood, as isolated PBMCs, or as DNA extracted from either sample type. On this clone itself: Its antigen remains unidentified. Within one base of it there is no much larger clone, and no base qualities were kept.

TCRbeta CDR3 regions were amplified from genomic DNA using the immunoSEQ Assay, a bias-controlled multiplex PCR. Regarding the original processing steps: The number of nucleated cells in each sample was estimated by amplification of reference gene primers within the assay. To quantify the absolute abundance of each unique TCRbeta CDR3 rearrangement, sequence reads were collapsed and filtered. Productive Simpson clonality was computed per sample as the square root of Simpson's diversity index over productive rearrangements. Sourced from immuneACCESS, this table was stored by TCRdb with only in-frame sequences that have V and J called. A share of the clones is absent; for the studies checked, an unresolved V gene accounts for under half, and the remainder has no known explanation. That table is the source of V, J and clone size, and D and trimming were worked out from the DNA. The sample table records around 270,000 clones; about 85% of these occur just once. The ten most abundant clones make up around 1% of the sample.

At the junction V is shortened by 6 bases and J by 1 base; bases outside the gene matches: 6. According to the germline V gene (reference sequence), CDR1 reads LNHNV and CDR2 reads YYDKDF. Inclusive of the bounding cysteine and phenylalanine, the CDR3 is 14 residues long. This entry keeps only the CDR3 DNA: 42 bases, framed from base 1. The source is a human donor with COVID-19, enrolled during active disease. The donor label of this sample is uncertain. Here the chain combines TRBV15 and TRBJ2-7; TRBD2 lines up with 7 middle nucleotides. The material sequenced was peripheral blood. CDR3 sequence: CATRSGATSYEQYF. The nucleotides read TGTGCCACCAGGAGCGGGGCTACTTCCTACGAGCAGTACTTC.